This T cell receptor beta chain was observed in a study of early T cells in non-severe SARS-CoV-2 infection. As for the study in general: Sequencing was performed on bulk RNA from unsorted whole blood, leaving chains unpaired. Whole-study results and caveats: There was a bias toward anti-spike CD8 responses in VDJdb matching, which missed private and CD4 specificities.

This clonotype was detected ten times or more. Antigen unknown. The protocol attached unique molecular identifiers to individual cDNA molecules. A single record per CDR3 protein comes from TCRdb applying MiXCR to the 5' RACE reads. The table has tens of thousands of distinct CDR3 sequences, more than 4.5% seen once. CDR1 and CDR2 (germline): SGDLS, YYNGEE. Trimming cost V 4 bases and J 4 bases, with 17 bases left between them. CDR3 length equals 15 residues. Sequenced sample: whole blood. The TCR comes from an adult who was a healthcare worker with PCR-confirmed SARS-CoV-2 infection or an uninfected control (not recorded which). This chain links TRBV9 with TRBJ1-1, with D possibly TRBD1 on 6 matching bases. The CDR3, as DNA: TGTGCCAGCAGCTATTCCTCCGACAGGACCACTGAAGCTTTCTTT. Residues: CASSYSSDRTTEAFF.